This T cell receptor (beta chain) is drawn from a study of blood T cell repertoires in COVID-19. Study summary: Acute-phase and convalescent COVID-19 samples originated in the United States, Italy and Spain. Sample material is recorded as cDNA or gDNA derived from T cells, B-cell-depleted T cells, or PBMCs.

As originally analysed: Estimates of nucleated cell counts were drawn from the amplification of reference gene primers. Sequencing was performed with immunoSEQ multiplex PCR; in TCRdb, only in-frame clones are kept and a portion is missing. The D gene and trimming were derived from the DNA, and the V and J assignments and clone size from that table. The table shows about 350,000 clones, with around 91% occurring only once. Looked up from germline, CDR1 is KGHDR and CDR2 is SFDVKD. V shed 3 bases and J 6 bases; nucleotides not matched to a gene: 11. The CDR3 runs to 17 residues. The chain recombines TRBV24-1 with TRBJ2-1; 9 nucleotides match TRBD2. The specimen was peripheral blood. The TCR originated in a young woman who had recovered from COVID-19. The CDR3: CATSDTFRVTSGNEQFF. Here the CDR3 DNA reads TGTGCCACCAGTGATACCTTCAGGGTGACTAGCGGCAATGAGCAGTTCTTC.